The clone carrying this T cell receptor beta chain occurred many times. No antigen is known for it. The data belong to a study of CD8+CD57+ T cells in acquired aplastic anemia. Study information: Sorted CD4+ and CD8+ cells yielded around 3.2 ug of DNA on average.

CD8+CD57+ cell expansion had been shown by flow cytometry in patients chosen for sequencing. Severe acquired aplastic anemia affected all patients. The template for TCR beta VDJ and CDR3 sequence profiling was genomic DNA. A single record per CDR3 protein comes from TCRdb applying MiXCR to the reads. The table includes about 180,000 distinct CDR3 sequences, under 55% detected once. Points from the study as a whole: Patients and controls turned out to have twenty-nine CD8+ CDR3 sequences in common.

CDR3 length: 15 residues. V was pared by 8 bases and J by 7 bases, with 15 bases of the junction left unmatched. Germline V gene lookup returns CDR1 SEHNR and CDR2 FQNEAQ (reference sequence). Sequenced material: sorted CD4+, CD8+, or CD8+CD57+ T cells (not recorded which) from PBMCs. The chain recombines TRBV7-9 with TRBJ2-3, with 7 positions matching TRBD1. This sequence was found in a human donor with aplastic anemia. The CDR3 region has the DNA TGTGCCAGCGGACTCCACCGGGACAGCGAATATACGCAGTATTTT. Amino acid sequence: CASGLHRDSEYTQYF.